The table lists the clone carrying this TCR beta chain with many counts. What it binds is unknown. The V and J ends lost 3 bases and 5 bases, in that order; junction bases with no gene match: 1. Germline loops: CDR1 DFQATT, CDR2 SNEGSKA (reference sequence). This CDR3 is 14 amino acids long. This record belongs to a study of blood T cells in healthy people across ages. It was with a sample-barcoded 5' primer and a J-beta primer mix that a second PCR of roughly 6 to 12 cycles was run. The template-switch adaptor, which had 12 random nucleotides, put a tag on each cDNA molecule. In TCRdb, the 5' RACE reads were re-called with MiXCR into one record per CDR3 protein. The sample lists approximately 730,000 distinct CDR3 sequences; approximately 53% were seen once. Study-level points and caveats: Estimated diversity, derived from one million T cells, was regarded as an underestimate.

The chain is built from TRBV20-1 and TRBJ2-1, with TRBD2 identical over 13 bases. The receptor's source is a man at least 80 years old in good health. Sequenced: blood. CDR3 DNA sequence: TGCAGTGCTAGCGGACTAGCGGGAGACAATGAGCAGTTCTTC. Amino acid sequence: CSASGLAGDNEQFF.